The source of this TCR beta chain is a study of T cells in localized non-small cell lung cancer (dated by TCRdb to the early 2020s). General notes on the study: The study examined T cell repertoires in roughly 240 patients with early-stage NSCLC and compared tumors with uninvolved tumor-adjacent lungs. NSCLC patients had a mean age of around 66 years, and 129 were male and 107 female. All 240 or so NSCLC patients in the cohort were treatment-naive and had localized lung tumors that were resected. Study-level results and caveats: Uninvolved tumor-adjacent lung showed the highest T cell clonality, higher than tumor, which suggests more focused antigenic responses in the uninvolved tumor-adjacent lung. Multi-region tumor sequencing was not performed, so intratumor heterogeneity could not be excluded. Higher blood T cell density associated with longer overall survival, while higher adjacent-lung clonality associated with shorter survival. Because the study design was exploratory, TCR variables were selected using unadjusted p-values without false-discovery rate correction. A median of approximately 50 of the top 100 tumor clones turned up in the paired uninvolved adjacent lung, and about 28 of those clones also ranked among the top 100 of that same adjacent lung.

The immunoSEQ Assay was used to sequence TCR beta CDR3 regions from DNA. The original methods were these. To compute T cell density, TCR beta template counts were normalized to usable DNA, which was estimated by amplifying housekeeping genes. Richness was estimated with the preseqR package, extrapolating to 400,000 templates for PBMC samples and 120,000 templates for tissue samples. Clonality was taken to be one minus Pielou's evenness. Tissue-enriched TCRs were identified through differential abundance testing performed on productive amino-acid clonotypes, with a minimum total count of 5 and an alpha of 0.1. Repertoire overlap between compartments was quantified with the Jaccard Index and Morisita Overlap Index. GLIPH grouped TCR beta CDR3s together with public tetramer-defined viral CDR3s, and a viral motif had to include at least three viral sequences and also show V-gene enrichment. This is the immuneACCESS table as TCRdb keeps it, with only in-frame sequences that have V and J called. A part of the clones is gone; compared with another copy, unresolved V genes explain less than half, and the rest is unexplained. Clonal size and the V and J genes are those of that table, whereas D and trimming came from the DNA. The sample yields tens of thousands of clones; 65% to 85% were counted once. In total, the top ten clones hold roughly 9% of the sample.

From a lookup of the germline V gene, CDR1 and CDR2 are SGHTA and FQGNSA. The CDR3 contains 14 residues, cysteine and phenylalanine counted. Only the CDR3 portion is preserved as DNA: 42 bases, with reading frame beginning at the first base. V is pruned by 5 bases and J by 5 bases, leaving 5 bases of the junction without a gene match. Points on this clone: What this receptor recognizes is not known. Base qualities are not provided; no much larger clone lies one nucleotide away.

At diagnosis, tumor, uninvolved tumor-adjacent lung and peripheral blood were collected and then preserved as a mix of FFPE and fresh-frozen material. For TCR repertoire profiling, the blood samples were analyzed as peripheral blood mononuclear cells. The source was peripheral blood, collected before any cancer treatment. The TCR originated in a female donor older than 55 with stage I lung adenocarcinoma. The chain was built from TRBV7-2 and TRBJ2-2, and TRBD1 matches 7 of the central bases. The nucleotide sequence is TGTGCCAGCAGCCACAACAGGGGAACCGGGGAGCTGTTTTTT. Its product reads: CASSHNRGTGELFF.